What follows is one T cell receptor (beta chain) and its context. This clone was seen only once. The target of this receptor is not known. No much larger clone is present one base from it, and per-base qualities are unavailable. Trimming accounts for 0 bases at V and 2 bases at J, while the number of junction bases matched to no gene is 7. The CDR3 spans 17 residues, from the cysteine through the phenylalanine. CDR3 DNA is the only sequence kept; it has 51 bases, read in frame from the first base. From the germline V gene (reference sequence), CDR1 is LNHDA and CDR2 is SQIVND. Genomic DNA was isolated with the QIAamp DNA kit from frozen aliquots of single-cell suspensions that had not been sorted. Surgically resected non-small cell lung cancer tissue was used for the tumour samples. Tissues were received within 2 hours of resection and processed immediately into single-cell suspensions. Tissue was broken up mechanically, digested enzymatically with DNase I, collagenase I and hyaluronidase for under 35 minutes at 37 degrees C, and then filtered and RBC-lysed.

This sample was included in a study of immune cell composition in non-small cell lung cancer (dated 2017 in TCRdb). General notes on the study: Histologic subtype, mainly lung adenocarcinoma or squamous cell carcinoma, was assigned on the basis of H&E together with p63, CK5, Napsin A and TTF-1 immunohistochemistry. In supplementary cohort #1, which comprised around 10 lung adenocarcinoma cases, paired tumour/lung TCR-beta sequencing was performed and TIL populations were generated so that tumour reactivity could be assessed. A few tumour specimens with TCR-beta data were of rare histological subtypes and were excluded from the subtype comparisons. TCR-beta sequencing from Adaptive Biotechnologies was done on 34 paired sets of NSCLC tumour and non-adjacent lung specimens and on fewer than 30 tumour-only specimens. The paper's findings and limits, for the study overall: The reactivity cohort contained only roughly 9 cases, and the tumour-reactive clones were not shown to have sequences in common with the dominant in vivo tumour-associated clones. Compared with lung adenocarcinoma tumours, lung squamous cell carcinoma showed significantly higher Top 10 clone scores and productive clonality. Across approximately 10 adenocarcinoma cases, TIL tumour reactivity correlated strongly with maximal tumour-associated clone frequency but not with overall clonality. No significant correlation was found between smoking pack-years and tumour TCR-beta clonality. Tumour-associated clones >0.5% occurred in nearly half of NSCLC cases: approximately 33% of adenocarcinomas versus around 80% of squamous carcinomas.

A two-step multiplex PCR was used to amplify TCR-beta CDR3 regions from genomic DNA, and Illumina-compatible adaptors were added in the second step. TCR-beta immunosequencing was performed on an Illumina platform as a commercial immunoSEQ service. In the paper's pipeline: Two measures summarised the repertoires: productive clonality, and Top 10 Clones, meaning the percentage of T-cell templates coming from the ten most frequent sequences. Productive clonality ranged from 0 to 1, with 1 indicating a monoclonal population. Tumour-associated clones, identified using log10 scatter plots, were defined as sequences that made up at least 0.1% of tumour T-cell templates and were not found in the matched non-adjacent lung. Student's t-tests were used for two-group comparisons, ANOVA for comparisons across stages, and linear regression for relationships, with analyses done in GraphPad Prism7 and R. Here the immuneACCESS table is served through TCRdb, limited to in-frame sequences with V and J called. Missing clones are a known gap in these copies; in checked studies unresolved V genes cover under half, and the rest lacks a known reason. V and J calls and clone size follow that table, whereas D and trimming were derived from the DNA. The sample table holds 2,500 to 4,000 clones, of which about 84% were seen once. The biggest ten clones account for more than 8% of the sample.

What was sequenced was lung tumor tissue. The chain is encoded by TRBV19 joined to TRBJ2-3; 8 bases in the junction line up with TRBD2. The clonotype comes from a human donor with non-small cell lung cancer. The CDR3 amino acid sequence is: CASSIEWASGHTDTQYF. At the DNA level, the sequence is TGTGCCAGTAGTATAGAATGGGCTAGCGGGCACACAGATACGCAGTATTTT.